The 22 T cell receptor beta chains presented below share a single source sample, sequenced in a study of shared clonotypes between healthy human individuals (dated by TCRdb to about 2020). Libraries were made using the immunoSEQ multiplex PCR assay. TCRdb provides this immuneACCESS table in a form limited to in-frame rearrangements. Some clones are lacking; in checked studies, under half of them reflect an unresolved V gene, and why the rest are absent is not known. This sample gives 2 million to 2.5 million clones in total; about 95% of them show up just once. The top ten clonotypes cover more than 0.1% of the sample. Sequenced material: naive CD4+ T cells sorted from blood. Reading the label with the study, this specimen's cell subset or site is: CD45RA+ positively selected. The receptors were gathered from a man aged 18 to 35 in good health.

The sample holds one count of this clone. This rearrangement joins TRBV6-6 to TRBJ1-4; D may be TRBD1 (6 bases). This CDR3 comprises 13 residues. V was clipped by 10 bases and J by 8 bases, with 17 bases between them. Germline lookup yields CDR1 MNHNY and CDR2 SVGAGI (reference sequence). DNA for the CDR3: TGTGCCACCAAGACAGGCGGTTGGGAAAAACTGTTTTTT. Protein sequence: CATKTGGWEKLFF.

The CDR3, as DNA: TGTGCCAGCAGCGGTCTCCAGGGGGCGAAACAAGAGACCCAGTACTTC. Its translation: CASSGLQGAKQETQYF. The chain recombines TRBV5-6 with TRBJ2-5, with TRBD1 matching 8 bases. This CDR3 contains 16 residues. With 4 bases clipped from V and 2 bases from J, the junction kept 10 bases outside the gene matches. Germline CDR1 reads SGHDT; CDR2 reads YYEEEE.

V gene TRBV6-6 combines with J gene TRBJ1-2; D ambiguous. The germline V gene encodes CDR1 MNHNY and CDR2 SVGAGI (reference sequence). V gave up 0 bases and J gave up 2 bases, with 7 bases separating them. The CDR3 is made up of 14 amino acids. The DNA of the CDR3 is TGTGCCAGCAGTTACTCAGACAACAACTATGGCTACACCTTC. Translation gives CASSYSDNNYGYTF.

The rearrangement joins TRBV11-2 to TRBJ2-5, with D possibly being TRBD1 or TRBD2 (5 bases each). V was cut by 5 bases and J by 1 base, with 14 bases left in between. Germline CDR1 and CDR2: SGHAT and FQNNGV. The length of the CDR3 is 15 residues. Written as DNA, the CDR3 is TGTGCCAGCAGCCCGATGGGGGAGTCCCAAGAGACCCAGTACTTC. Protein sequence: CASSPMGESQETQYF.

The chain is built from TRBV23-1 and TRBJ1-2, with D maybe TRBD1 (5 bases). TRBV23-1 belongs to the ORF category, with a function that is uncertain. V dropped 3 bases and J dropped 8 bases, with 10 bases sitting between them. The CDR3 length is 12 residues. This CDR3 reads CASSQVTDGYTF. CDR3 coding DNA: TGCGCCAGCAGTCAGGTGACAGACGGCTACACCTTC.

The V and J genes are TRBV5-1 and TRBJ2-3; D possibly corresponds to TRBD1 (5 bases). CDR3 size: 16 residues. The V and J ends lost 3 bases and 5 bases respectively, with 19 bases between them. Germline V lookup: CDR1 SGHRS, CDR2 YFSETQ. The CDR3 here is CASSSTFDSFGDTQYF. The CDR3 bases are TGCGCCAGCAGCTCAACGTTCGACAGCTTCGGAGATACGCAGTATTTT.

The rearrangement links TRBV2 to TRBJ2-6; perhaps D is TRBD1 or TRBD2 (5 bases each). The CDR3 runs 15 residues. Germline V lookup: CDR1 SNHLY, CDR2 FYNNEI. The V end was cut by 3 bases, the J end by 4 bases, with 10 bases between. This chain's CDR3 is CASSDEGRGANVLTF. In nucleotides, the CDR3 is TGTGCCAGCAGTGACGAGGGGCGAGGGGCCAACGTCCTGACTTTC.

This sequence joins TRBV18 and TRBJ1-2, with D unclear. Germline V CDR1 and CDR2: KGHSH, LQKENI. Trimming cost V 1 base and J 4 bases, with 7 bases left between them. This CDR3 region has 13 residues. Here the CDR3 reads CASSPLETYGYTF. DNA of the CDR3: TGTGCCAGCTCACCACTTGAAACCTATGGCTACACCTTC.

A note on this clone: Given a much more abundant clone one base away, this may be a read error. The V gene is TRBV7-8, the J gene TRBJ2-5; the match to TRBD1 covers 7 bases. Germline trimming cut 5 bases from V and 0 bases from J; bases unmatched to any gene: 6. Per germline, CDR1 SGHVS and CDR2 FQNEAQ. The CDR3 contains 15 residues. In nucleotides, the CDR3 is TGTGCCAGCAGCCCCCGGGACAGCTACCAAGAGACCCAGTACTTC. Protein: CASSPRDSYQETQYF.

As regards this clone: Other DNA sequences from this sample encode an identical CDR3 as well. The chain joins TRBV2 to TRBJ1-2; D is possibly TRBD1 (6 bases). Germline assignment: CDR1 SNHLY and CDR2 FYNNEI. There are 14 residues in the CDR3. V lost 6 bases, J lost 2 bases, and 13 bases lay in between. CDR3 sequence: CASSATGTNYGYTF. The CDR3 coding sequence is TGTGCCAGCAGCGCGACAGGAACCAACTATGGCTACACCTTC.

To note about this clone: The identical CDR3 is also encoded by other nucleotide sequences in the sample. The chain carries TRBV19 and TRBJ2-7; D gene uncertain. The length of the CDR3 is 13 residues. CDR1 is LNHDA, CDR2 SQIVND, per germline (reference sequence). Trimming took 6 bases from V and 1 from J, leaving 10 bases between them. The CDR3 nucleotides read TGTGCCAGTAGCGACGGGCTATCCTACGAGCAGTACTTC. Translating gives CASSDGLSYEQYF.

This chain links TRBV7-8 with TRBJ1-4, with D unclear. CDR3 length: 14 residues. Trimming took off 5 bases at V and 2 bases at J, with 9 bases between the two ends. Germline lookup yields CDR1 SGHVS and CDR2 FQNEAQ. Here the CDR3 reads CASSLTTTNEKLFF. The CDR3 region has the DNA TGTGCCAGCAGCCTGACAACGACTAATGAAAAACTGTTTTTT.

V gene TRBV30 combines with J gene TRBJ1-1; maybe TRBD1 (5 bases). The CDR3 has 11 amino acids. V was trimmed by 5 bases and J by 7 bases, leaving 11 bases between them. Germline CDR1 and CDR2: GTSNPN and SVGIG (reference sequence). This chain's CDR3 is CAWSRDYEAFF. The CDR3 DNA reads as TGTGCCTGGTCCCGGGACTATGAAGCTTTCTTT.

This clone appeared a single time. CDR3 bases: TGTGCCAGCTCACCGCCCGGGACAGGGGGTAGTGTAGCTTTCTTT. Protein product: CASSPPGTGGSVAFF. The chain recombines TRBV18 with TRBJ1-1; 11 nucleotides agree with TRBD1. This CDR3 has 15 residues. Germline-derived CDR1 and CDR2 are KGHSH and LQKENI. V gave up 3 bases and J gave up 10 bases; unmatched junction bases: 10.

This clone was counted a few times. This chain links TRBV9 with TRBJ2-6; D uncertain. The CDR3 has 17 residues. V lost 4 bases and J lost 4, with 18 bases in between. Germline values: CDR1 SGDLS, CDR2 YYNGEE. The DNA for the CDR3 is TGTGCCAGCAGCTCCACGGTTGATAGTCGCGGGGCCAACGTCCTGACTTTC. Translated: CASSSTVDSRGANVLTF.

The sample holds one count of this clone. The V call is TRBV7-3, the J call TRBJ2-7; the D is unclear. The germline V gene has CDR1 SGHTA and CDR2 FQGTGA. V was cut by 5 bases and J by 6 bases, with 8 bases left in between. The CDR3 extends over 11 amino acids. Written as DNA, the CDR3 is TGTGCCAGCAGCGCAGGACCCGAGCAGTACTTC. It is translated as CASSAGPEQYF. Full variable domain (outside the CDR3, taken from reference TRBV7-3 and TRBJ2-7): GAGVSQTPSNKVTEKGKYVELRCDPISGHTALYWYRQSLGQGPEFLIYFQGTGAADDSGLPNDRFFAVRPEGSVSTLKIQRTERGDSAVYLCASSAGPEQYFGPGTRLTVT.

The chain uses TRBV30 and TRBJ2-7; D is possibly TRBD2 (5 bases). Germline V gene sequence: CDR1 GTSNPN, CDR2 SVGIG (reference sequence). V gave up 1 base and J gave up 7 bases, with 20 bases separating them. The length of the CDR3 is 15 residues. CDR3 bases: TGTGCCTGGAGTGCAGGTGGGTCGGCTACGGGGGAGCAGTACTTC. This sequence encodes CAWSAGGSATGEQYF. Full variable domain (rest looked up from reference TRBV30 and TRBJ2-7): SQTIHQWPATLVQPVGSPLSLECTVEGTSNPNLYWYRQAAGRGLQLLFYSVGIGQISSEVPQNLSASRPQDRQFILSSKKLLLSDSGFYLCAWSAGGSATGEQYFGPGTRLTVT.

This clone appeared once. This rearrangement joins TRBV5-1 to TRBJ2-7, with D perhaps being TRBD1 or TRBD2 (8 bases each). The CDR3 is 15 residues long. Germline V gene data show CDR1 as SGHRS and CDR2 as YFSETQ. V lost 7 bases and J 2 bases, leaving 19 bases between the germline ends. The CDR3 loop reads CASFPAGGQAYEQYF. The CDR3 DNA reads as TGCGCCAGCTTCCCGGCGGGGGGACAGGCCTACGAGCAGTACTTC.

The chain recombines TRBV7-9 with TRBJ2-7, with D unresolved. The V end was cut by 7 bases, the J end by 2 bases, with 9 bases between. CDR1 SEHNR and CDR2 FQNEAQ come from the germline V gene (reference sequence). The CDR3 sequence is 12 residues long. CDR3 loop: CASTAEAYEQYF. The DNA for the CDR3 is TGTGCCAGCACCGCGGAAGCCTACGAGCAGTACTTC.

The genes are TRBV7-9 and TRBJ2-7; D remains unclear. The germline gives CDR1 SEHNR, CDR2 FQNEAQ (reference sequence). The CDR3 has 12 residues. The germline V and J ends were trimmed by 5 bases and 1 base, with 6 bases remaining between them. The chain's CDR3 is CASSHSSYEQYF. The CDR3 region has the DNA TGTGCCAGCAGCCACAGTTCCTACGAGCAGTACTTC.

The rearrangement uses TRBV12-2 and TRBJ2-7; the table's D call, TRBD1, was not checked against the DNA. TRBV12-2 is a pseudogene. The CDR3 is made up of 16 amino acids. CDR3 DNA sequence: TGTGCAAGTCGCTTAGATAGGACCCTGGGGCCTTACGAGCAGTACTTC. As protein: CASRLDRTLGPYEQYF.

The rearrangement joins TRBV5-1 to TRBJ2-7; a possible D gene is TRBD1 (5 bases). The CDR3 consists of 15 residues. The germline V and J ends were trimmed by 0 bases and 0 bases, with 10 bases remaining between them. The germline V gene encodes CDR1 SGHRS and CDR2 YFSETQ. The CDR3 DNA sequence: TGCGCCAGCAGCTTGGCTTCAGGGCCCTCCTACGAGCAGTACTTC. Translating gives CASSLASGPSYEQYF. Using reference TRBV5-1 and TRBJ2-7 for the parts outside the CDR3, the full variable domain is KAGVTQTPRYLIKTRGQQVTLSCSPISGHRSVSWYQQTPGQGLQFLFEYFSETQRNKGNFPGRFSGRQFSNSRSEMNVSTLELGDSALYLCASSLASGPSYEQYFGPGTRLTVT.